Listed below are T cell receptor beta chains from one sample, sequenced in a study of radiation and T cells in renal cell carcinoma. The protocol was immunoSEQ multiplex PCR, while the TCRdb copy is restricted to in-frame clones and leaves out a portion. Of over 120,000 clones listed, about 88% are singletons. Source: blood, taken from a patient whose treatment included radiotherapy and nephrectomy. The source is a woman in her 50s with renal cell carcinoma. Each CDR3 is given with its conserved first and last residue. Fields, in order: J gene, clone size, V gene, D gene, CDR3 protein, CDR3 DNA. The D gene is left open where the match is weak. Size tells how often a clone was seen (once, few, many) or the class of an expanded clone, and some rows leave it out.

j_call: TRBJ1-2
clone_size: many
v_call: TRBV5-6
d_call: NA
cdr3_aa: CASSNPGVGYTF
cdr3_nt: TGTGCCAGCAGCAACCCAGGGGTTGGCTACACCTTC

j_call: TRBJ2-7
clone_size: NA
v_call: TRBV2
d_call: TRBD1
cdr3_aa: CASSDSGGGYEQYF
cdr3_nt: TGTGCCAGCAGTGATTCAGGGGGCGGCTACGAGCAGTACTTC

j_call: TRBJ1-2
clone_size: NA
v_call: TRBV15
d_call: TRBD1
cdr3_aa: CATSRGRDRVNYGYTF
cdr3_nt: TGTGCCACCAGCAGAGGCCGGGACAGGGTGAACTATGGCTACACCTTC

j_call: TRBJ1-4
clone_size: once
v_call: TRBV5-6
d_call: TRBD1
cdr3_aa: CASSLPRDRGRIEKLFF
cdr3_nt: TGTGCCAGCAGCTTACCCCGGGACAGGGGGCGCATTGAAAAACTGTTTTTT

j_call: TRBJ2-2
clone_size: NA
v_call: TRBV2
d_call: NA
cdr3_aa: CASSARGGSGELFF
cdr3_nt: TGTGCCAGCAGTGCTCGCGGGGGCTCCGGGGAGCTGTTTTTT

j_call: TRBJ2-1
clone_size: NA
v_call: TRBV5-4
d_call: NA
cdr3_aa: CASSQAPVNEQFF
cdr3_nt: TGTGCCAGCAGCCAAGCTCCCGTGAATGAGCAGTTCTTC

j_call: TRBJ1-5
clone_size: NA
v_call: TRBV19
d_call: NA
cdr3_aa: CASSIEGAQPQHF
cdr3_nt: TGTGCCAGTAGTATCGAAGGTGCCCAGCCCCAGCATTTT

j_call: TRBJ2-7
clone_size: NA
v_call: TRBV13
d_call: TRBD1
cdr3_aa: CASSNRGGTGSNEQYF
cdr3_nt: TGTGCCAGCAGCAATAGAGGCGGGACAGGGAGCAACGAGCAGTACTTC

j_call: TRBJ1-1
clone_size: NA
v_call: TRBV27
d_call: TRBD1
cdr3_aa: CASSRGTANTEAFF
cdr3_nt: TGTGCCAGCAGTCGAGGGACAGCCAACACTGAAGCTTTCTTT

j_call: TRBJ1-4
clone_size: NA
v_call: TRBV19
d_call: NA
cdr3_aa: CASAREYNEKLFF
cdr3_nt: TGTGCCAGCGCCCGGGAGTATAATGAAAAACTGTTTTTT

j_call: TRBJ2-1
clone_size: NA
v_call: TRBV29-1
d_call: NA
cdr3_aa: CSVVSSYNEQFF
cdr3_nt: TGCAGCGTCGTAAGCTCCTACAATGAGCAGTTCTTC

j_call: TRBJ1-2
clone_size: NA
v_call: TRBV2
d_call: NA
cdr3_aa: CASISGEGNYGYTF
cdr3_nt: TGTGCCAGCATCTCTGGGGAGGGGAACTATGGCTACACCTTC

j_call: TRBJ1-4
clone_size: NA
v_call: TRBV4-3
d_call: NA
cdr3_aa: CASSQDWGEFEKLFF
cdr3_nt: TGCGCCAGCAGCCAAGACTGGGGGGAGTTTGAAAAACTGTTTTTT

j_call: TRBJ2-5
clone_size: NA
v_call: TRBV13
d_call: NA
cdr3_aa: CASSFFPAEGPDRQETQYF
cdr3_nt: TGTGCCAGCAGCTTCTTTCCGGCAGAAGGACCCGACCGACAAGAGACCCAGTACTTC

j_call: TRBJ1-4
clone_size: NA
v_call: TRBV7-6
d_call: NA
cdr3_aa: CASSKTATNEKLFF
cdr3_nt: TGTGCCAGCAGCAAGACAGCAACTAATGAAAAACTGTTTTTT

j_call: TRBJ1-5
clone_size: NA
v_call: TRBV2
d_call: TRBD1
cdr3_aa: CASSLLQGNQPQHF
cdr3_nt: TGTGCCAGCAGCCTATTACAGGGGAATCAGCCCCAGCATTTT

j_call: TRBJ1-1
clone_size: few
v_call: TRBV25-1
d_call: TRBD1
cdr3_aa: CASRGQGKTEAFF
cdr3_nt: TGTGCCAGCAGGGGACAGGGCAAGACTGAAGCTTTCTTT

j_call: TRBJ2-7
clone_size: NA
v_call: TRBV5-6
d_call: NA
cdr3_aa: CASSLAGQGRLDEQYF
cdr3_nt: TGTGCCAGCAGCTTGGCGGGCCAGGGGAGATTAGACGAGCAGTACTTC

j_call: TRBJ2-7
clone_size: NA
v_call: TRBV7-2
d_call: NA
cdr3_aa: CASSFWGYEQYF
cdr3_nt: TGTGCCAGCAGCTTTTGGGGTTACGAGCAGTACTTC

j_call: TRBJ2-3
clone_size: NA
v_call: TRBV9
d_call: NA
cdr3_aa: CASTATVSTDTQYF
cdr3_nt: TGTGCCAGCACAGCGACGGTCAGCACAGATACGCAGTATTTT

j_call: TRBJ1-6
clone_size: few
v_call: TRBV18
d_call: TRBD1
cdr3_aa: CASSRTGENSPLHF
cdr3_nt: TGTGCCAGCTCACGGACAGGGGAAAATTCACCCCTCCACTTT

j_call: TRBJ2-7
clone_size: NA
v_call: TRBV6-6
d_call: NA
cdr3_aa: CASQRGDSYEQYF
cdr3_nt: TGTGCCAGCCAGCGTGGGGACTCCTACGAGCAGTACTTC

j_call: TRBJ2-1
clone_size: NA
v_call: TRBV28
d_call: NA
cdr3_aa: CASSFALVPHEQFF
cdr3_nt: TGTGCCAGCAGTTTCGCGCTTGTACCCCATGAGCAGTTCTTC

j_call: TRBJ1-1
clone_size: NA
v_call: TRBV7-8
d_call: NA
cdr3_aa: CASSSITLNTEAFF
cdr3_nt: TGTGCCAGCAGCTCCATAACACTGAACACTGAAGCTTTCTTT

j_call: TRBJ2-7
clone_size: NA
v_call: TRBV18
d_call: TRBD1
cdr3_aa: CASSPPTGGSYEQYF
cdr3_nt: TGTGCCAGCTCACCGCCGACAGGGGGAAGCTACGAGCAGTACTTC

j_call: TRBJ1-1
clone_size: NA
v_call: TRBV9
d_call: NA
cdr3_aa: CASSSQLGSSEAFF
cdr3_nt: TGTGCCAGCAGCTCCCAATTGGGCAGCTCTGAAGCTTTCTTT

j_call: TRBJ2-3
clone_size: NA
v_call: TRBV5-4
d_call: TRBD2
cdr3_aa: CASSSLAGGLDTQYF
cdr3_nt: TGTGCCAGCAGCTCGCTAGCGGGGGGCCTAGATACGCAGTATTTT

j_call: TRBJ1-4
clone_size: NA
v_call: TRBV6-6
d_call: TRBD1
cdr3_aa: CASRWDSYNEKLFF
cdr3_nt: TGTGCCAGCAGATGGGACAGCTATAATGAAAAACTGTTTTTT

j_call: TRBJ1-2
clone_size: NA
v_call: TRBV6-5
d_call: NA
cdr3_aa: CASSNYRGENYGYTF
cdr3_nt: TGTGCCAGCAGTAATTATAGGGGGGAAAACTATGGCTACACCTTC

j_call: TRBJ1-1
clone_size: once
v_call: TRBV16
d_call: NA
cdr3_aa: CASSQQLSKPNTEAFF
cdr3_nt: TGTGCCAGCAGTCAACAGCTAAGCAAGCCTAACACTGAAGCTTTCTTT

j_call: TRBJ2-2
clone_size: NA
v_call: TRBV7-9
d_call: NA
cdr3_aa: CASSLKDTGELFF
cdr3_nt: TGTGCCAGCAGCTTAAAGGACACCGGGGAGCTGTTTTTT

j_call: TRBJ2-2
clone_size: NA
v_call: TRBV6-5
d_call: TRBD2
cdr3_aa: CASRGGGTGELFF
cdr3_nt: TGTGCCAGCAGGGGCGGGGGGACCGGGGAGCTGTTTTTT

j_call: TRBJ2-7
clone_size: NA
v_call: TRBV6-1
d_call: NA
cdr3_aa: CASSEPRGGLYEQYF
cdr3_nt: TGTGCCAGCAGTGAACCCCGGGGCGGGCTCTACGAGCAGTACTTC

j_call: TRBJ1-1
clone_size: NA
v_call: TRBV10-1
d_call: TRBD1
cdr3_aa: CASSPTRQGATEAFF
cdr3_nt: TGCGCCAGCAGTCCTACAAGACAGGGGGCGACTGAAGCTTTCTTT

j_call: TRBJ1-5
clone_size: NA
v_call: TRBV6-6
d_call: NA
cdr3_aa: CASSRGGQPQHF
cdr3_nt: TGTGCCAGCAGTCGGGGTGGCCAGCCCCAGCATTTT

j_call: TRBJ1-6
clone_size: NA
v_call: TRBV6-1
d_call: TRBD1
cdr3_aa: CASREEGTGRRPLHF
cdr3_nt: TGTGCCAGCAGAGAGGAAGGGACAGGGCGCCGGCCCCTCCACTTT

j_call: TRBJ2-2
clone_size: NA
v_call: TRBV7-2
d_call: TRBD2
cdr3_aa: CASSWGGATTGELFF
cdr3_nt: TGTGCCAGCAGCTGGGGGGGTGCGACCACCGGGGAGCTGTTTTTT

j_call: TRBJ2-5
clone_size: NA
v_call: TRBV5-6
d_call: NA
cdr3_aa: CASTNRRGRETQYF
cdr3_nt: TGTGCCAGCACCAATCGGAGGGGGAGAGAGACCCAGTACTTC

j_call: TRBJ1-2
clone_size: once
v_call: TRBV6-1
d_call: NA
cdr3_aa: CASSENGITPGYTF
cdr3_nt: TGTGCCAGCAGTGAAAATGGGATCACGCCCGGCTACACCTTC

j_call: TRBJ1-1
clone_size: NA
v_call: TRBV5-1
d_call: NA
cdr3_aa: CASSLAGAPNTEAFF
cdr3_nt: TGCGCCAGCAGCTTGGCCGGGGCCCCGAACACTGAAGCTTTCTTT

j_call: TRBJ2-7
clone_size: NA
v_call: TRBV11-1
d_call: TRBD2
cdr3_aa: CASSLGGTEQYF
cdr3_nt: TGTGCCAGCAGCTTGGGAGGGACCGAGCAGTACTTC

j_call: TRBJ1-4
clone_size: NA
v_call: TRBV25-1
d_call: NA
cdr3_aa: CASSPQTTGDEKLFF
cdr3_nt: TGTGCCAGCAGTCCCCAAACAACCGGAGATGAAAAACTGTTTTTT